This entry concerns a single TCR beta chain. As yet, its antigen is unknown. Sequence at one end of the junction differs from germline and may be a read error. Every patient had relapsed following autologous stem cell transplantation, and cohorts differed in brentuximab vedotin exposure. Patients reached a best response of complete response, partial response or progressive disease. Produced via immunoSEQ multiplex PCR; TCRdb's table is partial and in-frame only. Of 130,000 to 150,000 clones detected, 78% appear once; the ten largest clones hold about 9%. The sample originates from a study of PD-1 blockade in classical Hodgkin lymphoma. Broader study findings: Undefined causes, possibly disease activity or prior therapy, underlie the repertoire differences. Newly diagnosed patients were said to have less baseline TCR diversity than healthy donors did. Complete responders started with a diversity level that resembled newly diagnosed patients at baseline.

The CDR3 totals 15 residues. Germline V gene data show CDR1 as MDHEN and CDR2 as SYDVKM. Source: peripheral blood mononuclear cells (PBMCs), taken before the second cycle of nivolumab. This chain links TRBV28 with TRBJ1-2; D not certain. The receptor was isolated from a human donor with classical Hodgkin lymphoma. The CDR3 here is CTSSLGRSYNYGYTF. As DNA, the CDR3 is TGTACCAGCAGTTTAGGGCGCAGTTATAACTATGGCTACACCTTC.